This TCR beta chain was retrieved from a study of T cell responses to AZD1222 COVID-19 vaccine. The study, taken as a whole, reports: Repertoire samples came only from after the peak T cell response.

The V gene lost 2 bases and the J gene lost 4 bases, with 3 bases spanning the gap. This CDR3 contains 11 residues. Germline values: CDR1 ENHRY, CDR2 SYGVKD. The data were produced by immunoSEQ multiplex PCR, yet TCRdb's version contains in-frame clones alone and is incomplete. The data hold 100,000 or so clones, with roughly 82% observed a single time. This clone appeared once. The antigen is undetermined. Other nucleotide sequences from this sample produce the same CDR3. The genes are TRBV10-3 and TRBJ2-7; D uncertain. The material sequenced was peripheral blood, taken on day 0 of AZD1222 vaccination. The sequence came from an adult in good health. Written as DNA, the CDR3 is TGTGCCATCAGTGAGGGTTACGAGCAGTACTTC. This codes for CAISEGYEQYF.